The subject of this entry is one TCR beta chain. Antigen: not known. This sample stems from a study of T cells in Graves' hyperthyroidism and ophthalmopathy. About the study: Before treatment of any kind, peripheral blood was taken at initial diagnosis.

Findings of the study overall: Clonotypes that were expanded in thyroid above 0.001 mostly appeared in blood too.

The V and J ends lost 3 bases and 4 bases, in that order; junction bases with no gene match: 9. The germline V gene has CDR1 MNHGY and CDR2 SVAAGI. This CDR3 has 17 amino acids. Regions amplified from RNA transcripts were the TCR beta CDR3 regions. Initially, a first-round RT-PCR of the TCR CDR3 employed the HTBI primer set. A single record per CDR3 protein comes from TCRdb applying MiXCR to the multiplex PCR reads. The sample shows about 350,000 distinct CDR3 sequences, approximately 14% of them seen only once. Exclusion followed for patients with uncontrolled infection, other autoimmune disease, pregnancy or lactation. Diagnostic decisions used clinical symptoms, serum thyroxine and TRAb, thyroid ultrasound and orbital computed tomography.

The sample was blood. This TCR was sampled from a woman aged 25 to 39 with Graves' hyperthyroidism. The chain has TRBV6-9 and TRBJ2-5; 12 bases agree with TRBD2. The CDR3 DNA is TGTGCCAGCAGTTACACCTTACTAGCGGGAGGAGCAGAGACCCAGTACTTC. This codes for CASSYTLLAGGAETQYF.